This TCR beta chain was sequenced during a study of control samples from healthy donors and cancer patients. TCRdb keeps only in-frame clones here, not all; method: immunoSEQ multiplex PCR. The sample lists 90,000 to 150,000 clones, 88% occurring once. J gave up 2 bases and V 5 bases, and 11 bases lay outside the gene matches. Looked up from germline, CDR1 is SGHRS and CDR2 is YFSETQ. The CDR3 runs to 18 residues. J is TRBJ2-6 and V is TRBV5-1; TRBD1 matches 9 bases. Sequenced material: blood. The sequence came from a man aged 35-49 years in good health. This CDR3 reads CASSSTGQGGTGANVLTF. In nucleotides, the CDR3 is TGCGCCAGCAGTTCCACGGGACAGGGTGGCACTGGGGCCAACGTCCTGACTTTC. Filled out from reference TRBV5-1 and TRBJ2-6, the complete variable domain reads KAGVTQTPRYLIKTRGQQVTLSCSPISGHRSVSWYQQTPGQGLQFLFEYFSETQRNKGNFPGRFSGRQFSNSRSEMNVSTLELGDSALYLCASSSTGQGGTGANVLTFGAGSRLTVL.